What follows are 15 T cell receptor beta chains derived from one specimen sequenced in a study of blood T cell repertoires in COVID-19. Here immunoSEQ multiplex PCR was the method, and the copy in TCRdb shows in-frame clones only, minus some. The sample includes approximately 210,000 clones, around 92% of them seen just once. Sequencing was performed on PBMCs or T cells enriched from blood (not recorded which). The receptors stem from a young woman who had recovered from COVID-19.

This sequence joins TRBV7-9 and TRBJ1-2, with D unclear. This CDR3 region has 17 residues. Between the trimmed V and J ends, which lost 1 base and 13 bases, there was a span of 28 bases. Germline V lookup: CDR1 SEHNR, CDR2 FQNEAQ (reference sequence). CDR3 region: CASSLDGIRLGPHQITF. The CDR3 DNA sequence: TGTGCCAGCAGCTTAGATGGCATTCGACTGGGTCCACACCAGATCACCTTC.

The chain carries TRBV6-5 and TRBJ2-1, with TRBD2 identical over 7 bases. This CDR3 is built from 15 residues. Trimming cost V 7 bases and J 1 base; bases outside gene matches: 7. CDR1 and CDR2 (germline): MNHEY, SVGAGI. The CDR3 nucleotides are TGTGCCAGCAACACGGGGGACTATTCCTACAATGAGCAGTTCTTC. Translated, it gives CASNTGDYSYNEQFF.

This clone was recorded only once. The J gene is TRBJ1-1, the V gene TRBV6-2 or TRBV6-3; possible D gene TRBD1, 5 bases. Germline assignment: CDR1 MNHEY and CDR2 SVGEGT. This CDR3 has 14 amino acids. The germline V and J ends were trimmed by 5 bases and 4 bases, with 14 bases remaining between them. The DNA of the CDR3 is TGTGCCAGCAGTAAACCCAGGGTTGGCACTGAAGCTTTCTTT. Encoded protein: CASSKPRVGTEAFF.

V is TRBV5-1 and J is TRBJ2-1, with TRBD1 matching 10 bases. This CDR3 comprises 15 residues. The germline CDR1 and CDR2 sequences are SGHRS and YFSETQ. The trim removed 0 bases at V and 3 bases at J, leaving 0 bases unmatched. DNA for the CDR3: TGCGCCAGCAGCTTGGGGACAGGGGGCTACAATGAGCAGTTCTTC. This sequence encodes CASSLGTGGYNEQFF.

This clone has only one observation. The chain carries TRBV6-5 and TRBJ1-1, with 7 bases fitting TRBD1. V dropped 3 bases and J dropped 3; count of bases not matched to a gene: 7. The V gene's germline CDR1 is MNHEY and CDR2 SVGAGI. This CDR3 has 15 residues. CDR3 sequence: CASSYSTGRDTEAFF. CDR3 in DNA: TGTGCCAGCAGTTATTCGACAGGGCGAGACACTGAAGCTTTCTTT.

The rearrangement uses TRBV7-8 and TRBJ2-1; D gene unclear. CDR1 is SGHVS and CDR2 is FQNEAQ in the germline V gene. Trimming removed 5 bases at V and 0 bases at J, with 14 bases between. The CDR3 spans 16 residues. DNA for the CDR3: TGTGCCAGCAGCCTATTCCGCGGCATCTCCTACAATGAGCAGTTCTTC. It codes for CASSLFRGISYNEQFF.

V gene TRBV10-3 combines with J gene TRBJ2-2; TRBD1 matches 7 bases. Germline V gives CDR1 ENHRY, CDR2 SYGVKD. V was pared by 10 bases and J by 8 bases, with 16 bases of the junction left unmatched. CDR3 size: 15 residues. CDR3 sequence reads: CATTQPGQSKGELFF. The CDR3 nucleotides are TGTGCCACCACCCAACCGGGACAGTCAAAAGGGGAGCTGTTTTTT.

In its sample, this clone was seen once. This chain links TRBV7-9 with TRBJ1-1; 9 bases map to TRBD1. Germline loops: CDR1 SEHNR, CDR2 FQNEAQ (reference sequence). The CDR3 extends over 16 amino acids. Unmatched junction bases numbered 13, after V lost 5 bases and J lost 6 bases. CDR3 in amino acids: CASSLSTGGQTSEAFF. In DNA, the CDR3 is TGTGCCAGCAGCCTCTCTACAGGGGGCCAGACCTCTGAAGCTTTCTTT.

CDR3 nucleotide sequence: TGTGCCAGCAGCTTAGGCCTGGTCGAGTATAGCAATCAGCCCCAGCATTTT. It specifies CASSLGLVEYSNQPQHF. This chain uses TRBV13 with TRBJ1-5; D is uncertain. V gave up 0 bases and J gave up 0 bases, with 12 bases separating them. The CDR3 length is 17 residues. CDR1 is PRHDT and CDR2 is FYEKMQ in the germline V gene (reference sequence).

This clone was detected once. Written as DNA, the CDR3 is TGCGCCAGCAGCCAAGTATCGCGAGAGACCCAGTACTTC. Translation: CASSQVSRETQYF. The V and J genes are TRBV4-1 and TRBJ2-5; no clear D. CDR1 and CDR2 from the germline V gene are MGHRA and YSYEKL. The V and J ends lost 1 base and 4 bases respectively, with 7 bases between them. The CDR3 covers 13 residues.

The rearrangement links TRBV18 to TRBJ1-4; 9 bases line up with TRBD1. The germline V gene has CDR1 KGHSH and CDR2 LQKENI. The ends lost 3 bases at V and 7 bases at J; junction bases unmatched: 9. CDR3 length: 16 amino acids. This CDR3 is CASSPSTGGFSEKLFF. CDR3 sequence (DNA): TGTGCCAGCTCACCCTCGACAGGGGGATTTAGTGAAAAACTGTTTTTT. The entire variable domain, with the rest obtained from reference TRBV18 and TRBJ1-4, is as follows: NAGVMQNPRHLVRRRGQEARLRCSPMKGHSHVYWYRQLPEEGLKFMVYLQKENIIDESGMPKERFSAEFPKEGPSILRIQQVVRGDSAAYFCASSPSTGGFSEKLFFGSGTQLSVL.

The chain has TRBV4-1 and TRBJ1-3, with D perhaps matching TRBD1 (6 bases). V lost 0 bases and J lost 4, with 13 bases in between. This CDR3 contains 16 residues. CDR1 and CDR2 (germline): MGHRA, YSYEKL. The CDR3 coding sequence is TGCGCCAGCAGCCAAGATTGGAATGGGGGCGGAAACACCATATATTTT. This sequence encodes CASSQDWNGGGNTIYF.

CDR3 in amino acids: CASSYSVDTGYGYTF. CDR3 DNA: TGTGCCAGCAGTTACTCCGTTGACACCGGCTATGGCTACACCTTC. The chain links TRBV6-5 to TRBJ1-2; no definite D call. The germline CDR1 and CDR2 sequences are MNHEY and SVGAGI. V shed 0 bases and J shed 4 bases, with 12 bases lying between them. The CDR3 totals 15 residues.

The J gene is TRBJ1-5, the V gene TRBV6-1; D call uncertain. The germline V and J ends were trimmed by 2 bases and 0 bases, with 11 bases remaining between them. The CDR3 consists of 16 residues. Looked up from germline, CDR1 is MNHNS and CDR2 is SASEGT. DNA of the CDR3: TGTGCCAGCAGTGAAAGCGTCAGCGATAGCAATCAGCCCCAGCATTTT. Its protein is CASSESVSDSNQPQHF.

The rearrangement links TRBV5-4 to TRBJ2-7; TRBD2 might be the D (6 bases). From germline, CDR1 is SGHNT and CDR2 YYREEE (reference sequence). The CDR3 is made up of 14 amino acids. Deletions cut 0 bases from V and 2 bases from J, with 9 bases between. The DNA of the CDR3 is TGTGCCAGCAGCTTGGGCGGGGAGCCCTACGAGCAGTACTTC. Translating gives CASSLGGEPYEQYF.